The present TCR beta chain was sequenced within a study of spatial heterogeneity in lung cancer. Notes on the study in general: Resection blood, more than follow-up blood, showed ubiquitous expanded tumor TCRs.

The CDR3 extends over 17 amino acids. V gave up 0 bases and J gave up 3 bases; unmatched junction bases: 9. In germline, CDR1 is SGHRS, CDR2 YFSETQ. Every TCR cDNA molecule carried a tag that served as a unique molecular identifier. TCRdb reprocessed the 5' RACE reads with MiXCR, giving one entry per CDR3 protein. Found here are around 12,000 distinct CDR3 sequences, roughly an eighth of them singletons; the top ten hold about 2.4%. Specified time point: sample taken at primary tumor resection. Tumor, nontumor lung or frozen PBMC supplied whole RNA that was sequenced unsorted. This clonotype was counted ten times or more. What it binds is not known.

The chain has TRBV5-1 and TRBJ1-1, with 9 nucleotides matching TRBD1. The clonotype originates from a female donor with early-stage non-small cell lung cancer. The source was PBMCs, collected at surgery. The CDR3 loop is CASSLATGTGFDTEAFF. The CDR3 DNA follows: TGCGCCAGCAGCTTGGCCACCGGGACAGGGTTTGACACTGAAGCTTTCTTT.